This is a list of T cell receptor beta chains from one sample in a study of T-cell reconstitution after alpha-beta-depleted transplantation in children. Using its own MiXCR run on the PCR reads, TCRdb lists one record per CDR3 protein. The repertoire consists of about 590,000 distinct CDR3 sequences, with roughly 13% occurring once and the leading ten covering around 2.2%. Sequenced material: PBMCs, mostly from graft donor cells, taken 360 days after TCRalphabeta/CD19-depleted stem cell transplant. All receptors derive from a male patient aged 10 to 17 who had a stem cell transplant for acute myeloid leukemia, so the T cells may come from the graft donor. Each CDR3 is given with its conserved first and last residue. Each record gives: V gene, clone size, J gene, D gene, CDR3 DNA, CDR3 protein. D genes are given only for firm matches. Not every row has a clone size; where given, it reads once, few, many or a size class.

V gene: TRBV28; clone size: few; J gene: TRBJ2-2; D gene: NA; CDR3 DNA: TGTGCCAGCAGTGGTCCCCCCCCAGCGGACACCGGGGAGCTGTTTTTT; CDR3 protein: CASSGPPPADTGELFF
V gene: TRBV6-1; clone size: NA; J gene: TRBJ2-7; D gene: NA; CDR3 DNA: TGTGCCAGCAGCTCCCAGGGCGATTGGGTCTACGAGCAGTACTTC; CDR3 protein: CASSSQGDWVYEQYF
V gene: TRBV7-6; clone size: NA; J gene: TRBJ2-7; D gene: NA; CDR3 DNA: TGTGCCAGCAGCTTAGCGGAGGAGGGGGAGCAGTACTTC; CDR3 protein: CASSLAEEGEQYF
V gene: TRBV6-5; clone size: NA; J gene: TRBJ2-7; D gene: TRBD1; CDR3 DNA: TGTGCCAGCAGTTACTCGACGGCGACAGGGGGTAACGAGCAGTACTTC; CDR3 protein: CASSYSTATGGNEQYF
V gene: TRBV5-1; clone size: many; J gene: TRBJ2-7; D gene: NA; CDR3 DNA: TGCGCCAGCAGCGAACAGGGCAGCTCCTACGAGCAGTACTTC; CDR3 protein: CASSEQGSSYEQYF
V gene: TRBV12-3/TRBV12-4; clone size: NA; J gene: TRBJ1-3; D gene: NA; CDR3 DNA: TGTGCCAGCAGAAGCGACAGCCACGGAAACACCATATATTTT; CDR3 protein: CASRSDSHGNTIYF
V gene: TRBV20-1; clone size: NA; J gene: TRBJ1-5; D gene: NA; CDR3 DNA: TGCAGTGGAAAGGTCGGATTTTATCAGCCCCAGCATTTT; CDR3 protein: CSGKVGFYQPQHF
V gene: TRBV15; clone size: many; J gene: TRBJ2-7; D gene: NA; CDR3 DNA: TGTGCCACCAGCAGAGATAACGCCCCGAGAGACGAGCAGTACTTC; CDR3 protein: CATSRDNAPRDEQYF
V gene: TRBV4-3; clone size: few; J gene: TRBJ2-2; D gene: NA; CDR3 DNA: TGCGCCAGCAGCCCTCAAGGGGGTGCCGGGGAGCTGTTTTTT; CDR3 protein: CASSPQGGAGELFF
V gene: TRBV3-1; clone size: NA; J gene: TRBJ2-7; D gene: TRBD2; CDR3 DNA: TGTGCCCGCAGCCAAGATCTGAGGTTAGCGGGAGGGGATGAGCAGTACTTC; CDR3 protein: CARSQDLRLAGGDEQYF
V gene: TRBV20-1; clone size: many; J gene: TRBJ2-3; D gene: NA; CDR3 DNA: TGCAGTGGAGGGAGGCCGGAGACAGATACGCAGTATTTT; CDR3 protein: CSGGRPETDTQYF
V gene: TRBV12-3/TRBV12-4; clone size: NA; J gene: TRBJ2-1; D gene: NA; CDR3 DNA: TGTGCCAGCAGTTGGGATCTACGGGAGCAGTTCTTC; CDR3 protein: CASSWDLREQFF
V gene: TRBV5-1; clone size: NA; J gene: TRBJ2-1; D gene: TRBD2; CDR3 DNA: TGCGCCAGCAGCTTGGCGGGCGGGAGGGCCGACAATGAGCAGTTCTTC; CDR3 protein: CASSLAGGRADNEQFF
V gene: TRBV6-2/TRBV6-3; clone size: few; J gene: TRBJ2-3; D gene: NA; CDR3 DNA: TGTGCCAGCAGTTACTCGAAGGGTTGGCGGCGCACAGATACGCAGTATTTT; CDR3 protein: CASSYSKGWRRTDTQYF
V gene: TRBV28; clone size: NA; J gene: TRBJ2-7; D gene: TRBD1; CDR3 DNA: TGTGCCAGCAGGACCGGGACAGACCTTATTACCTACGAGCAGTACTTC; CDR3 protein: CASRTGTDLITYEQYF
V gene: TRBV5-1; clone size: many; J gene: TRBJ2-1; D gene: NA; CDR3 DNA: TGCGCCAGCACCAGGGCCGCGGATGAGCAGTTCTTC; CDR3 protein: CASTRAADEQFF
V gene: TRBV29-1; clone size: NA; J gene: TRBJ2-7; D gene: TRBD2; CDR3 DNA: TGCAGCGTAGGACTAGCGGGAGGGCTTAGCTCCTACGAGCAGTACTTC; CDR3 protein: CSVGLAGGLSSYEQYF
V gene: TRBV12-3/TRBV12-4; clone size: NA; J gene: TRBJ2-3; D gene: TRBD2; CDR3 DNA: TGTGCCAGCAGTTTTGAGGCCACTAGCGGGAGGGCCGCAGATACGCAGTATTTT; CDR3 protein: CASSFEATSGRAADTQYF
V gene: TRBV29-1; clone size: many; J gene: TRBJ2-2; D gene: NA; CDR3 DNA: TGCAGCGTTCCCGTGGTAACCGGGGAGCTGTTTTTT; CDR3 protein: CSVPVVTGELFF
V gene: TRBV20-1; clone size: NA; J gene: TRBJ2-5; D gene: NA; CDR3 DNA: TGCAGTGAAATTTGGGTTGGGGAGACCCAGTACTTC; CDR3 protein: CSEIWVGETQYF
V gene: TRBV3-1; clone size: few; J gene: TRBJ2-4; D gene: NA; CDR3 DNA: TGTGCCAGCAGCCAAGTAAAGCTAGCCAAAAACATTCAGTACTTC; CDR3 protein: CASSQVKLAKNIQYF
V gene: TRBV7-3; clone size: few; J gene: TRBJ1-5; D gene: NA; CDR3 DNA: TGTGCCAGCAGCTTGGGCCCCGGGGGTCAGCCCCAGCATTTT; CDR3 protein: CASSLGPGGQPQHF
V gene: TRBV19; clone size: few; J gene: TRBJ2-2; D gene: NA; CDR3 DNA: TGTGCCAGTAGTATTTTCGGTGGTAACACCGGGGAGCTGTTTTTT; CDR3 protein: CASSIFGGNTGELFF
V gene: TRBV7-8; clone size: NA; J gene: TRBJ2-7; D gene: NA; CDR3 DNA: TGTGCCAGCAGCTTAGAGGCCAGTTCCTACGAGCAGTACTTC; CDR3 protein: CASSLEASSYEQYF